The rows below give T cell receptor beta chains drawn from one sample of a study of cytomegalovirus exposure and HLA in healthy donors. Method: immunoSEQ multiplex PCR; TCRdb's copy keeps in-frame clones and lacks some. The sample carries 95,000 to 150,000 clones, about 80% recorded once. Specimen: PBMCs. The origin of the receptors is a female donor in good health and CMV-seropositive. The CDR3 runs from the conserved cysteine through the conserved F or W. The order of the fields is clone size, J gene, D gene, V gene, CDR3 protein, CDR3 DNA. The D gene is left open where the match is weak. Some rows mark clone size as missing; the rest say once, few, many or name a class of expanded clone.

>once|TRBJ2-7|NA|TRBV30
CAWSIPGISEQYF
TGTGCCTGGAGTATCCCGGGGATCTCGGAGCAGTACTTC
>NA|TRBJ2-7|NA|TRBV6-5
CASSAARGSYEQYF
TGTGCCAGCAGTGCCGCAAGGGGGTCCTACGAGCAGTACTTC
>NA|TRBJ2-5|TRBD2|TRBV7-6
CASSASGTTQETQYF
TGTGCCAGCAGCGCATCCGGGACTACACAAGAGACCCAGTACTTC
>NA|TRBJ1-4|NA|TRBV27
CASSFQSGEKLFF
TGTGCCAGCAGTTTTCAGTCGGGTGAAAAACTGTTTTTT
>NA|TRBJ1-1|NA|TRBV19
CASSPFRVPDTEAFF
TGTGCCAGTAGTCCCTTCAGGGTGCCGGACACTGAAGCTTTCTTT
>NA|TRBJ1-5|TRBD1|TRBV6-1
CATRTGGSNQPQHF
TGTGCCACCCGGACAGGGGGTAGCAATCAGCCCCAGCATTTT
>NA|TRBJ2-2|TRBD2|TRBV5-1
CASSYLAGTENTGELFF
TGCGCCAGCAGCTATCTAGCGGGGACCGAGAACACCGGGGAGCTGTTTTTT
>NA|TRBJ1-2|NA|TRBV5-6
CASSRRDNYGYTF
TGTGCCAGCAGCCGGCGGGACAACTATGGCTACACCTTC
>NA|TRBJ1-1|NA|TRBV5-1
CASSSGLDSEAFF
TGCGCCAGCAGCTCCGGACTGGACAGTGAAGCTTTCTTT
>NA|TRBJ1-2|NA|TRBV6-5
CASSYLGGNYGYTF
TGTGCCAGCAGTTACCTTGGGGGGAACTATGGCTACACCTTC
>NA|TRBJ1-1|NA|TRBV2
CASSSGLPNTEAFF
TGTGCCAGCAGCTCGGGACTCCCGAACACTGAAGCTTTCTTT
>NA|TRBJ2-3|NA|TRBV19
CASSTVAADTQYF
TGTGCCAGTAGTACAGTAGCAGCAGATACGCAGTATTTT
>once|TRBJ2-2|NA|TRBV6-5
CASSNPRTGELFF
TGTGCCAGCAGCAACCCCAGGACCGGGGAGCTGTTTTTT